This TCR beta chain derives from a study of T cell responses to AZD1222 COVID-19 vaccine. As concerns this clone: Its antigen is still unknown.

Germline lookup yields CDR1 LGHDT and CDR2 YNNKEL (reference sequence). V lost 5 bases, J lost 5 bases, and 11 bases stayed unmatched. The CDR3 sequence is 15 residues long. General study findings and limits: The CD4 TCRs associated with vaccination extended across spike and predominated at 160-218 and 743-854.

Here immunoSEQ multiplex PCR was the method, and the copy in TCRdb shows in-frame clones only, minus some. The table lists some 100,000 clones, around nine tenths of them singletons. The sequences come from peripheral blood, collected 28 days after the second AZD1222 dose. This sequence was found in an adult who received the AZD1222 COVID-19 vaccine. The rearrangement uses TRBV3-1 (or the pseudogene TRBV3-2) and TRBJ1-2; 7 bases match TRBD1. The CDR3 reads CASSTRTGLLYGYTF. The CDR3 DNA follows: TGTGCCAGCAGCACCCGGACAGGTTTACTTTATGGCTACACCTTC.